This T cell receptor (beta chain) was recorded in a study of blood T cells in healthy people across ages. Researchers collected about 10 milliliters of peripheral blood from every single donor. This clonotype occurred many times. For the second PCR, which ran for about 7 to 11 cycles, a sample-barcoded 5' primer and a J-beta primer mix were used. TCRdb re-analysed the 5' RACE reads in MiXCR, keeping a single row per CDR3 protein. Altogether about 1,500,000 distinct CDR3 sequences are present, approximately 28% being singletons, with the ten largest covering 7% to 9%. The CDR3 consists of 13 residues. Germline V gene lookup returns CDR1 SGHTA and CDR2 FQGNSA. Between the trimmed V and J ends, which lost 5 bases and 6 bases, there was a span of 14 bases.

The specimen was blood. The TCR originated in a woman aged 25 to 39 in good health. V is TRBV7-2 and J is TRBJ2-7; D unclear. CDR3 protein: CASSLPRVGEQYF. DNA for the CDR3: TGTGCCAGCAGCCTCCCGAGAGTCGGCGAGCAGTACTTC.